The subject of this entry is one T cell receptor (beta chain). Its antigen is still unknown. The data originate from a study of blood T cells in healthy people across ages. Study in general: About one barcoded TCR beta cDNA was captured per two T cells. Whole-study findings and limits: The fall in TCR beta diversity per million T cells was roughly linear with age.

Primed by a sample-barcoded 5' primer and a J-beta primer mix, a second PCR proceeded for about 7 to 11 cycles. Unique molecular identifiers of 12 random nucleotides labeled each cDNA. MiXCR, run by TCRdb on the 5' RACE reads, gives a single entry per CDR3 protein. The table includes roughly 1,700,000 distinct CDR3 sequences, roughly 27% detected once. The J segment lost 7 bases and the V segment lost 5 bases, leaving 12 bases of the junction unmatched. The CDR3 is 16 residues long. The germline gives CDR1 SGHRS, CDR2 YFSETQ. The receptor comes from a woman aged 25-40 years in good health. The chain employs TRBV5-1 and TRBJ2-1, with 10 bases lining up with TRBD2. The sequenced sample consisted of blood. The CDR3: CASSAGLAEGANEQFF. Written as DNA, the CDR3 is TGCGCCAGCAGTGCCGGACTAGCGGAGGGGGCAAATGAGCAGTTCTTC.